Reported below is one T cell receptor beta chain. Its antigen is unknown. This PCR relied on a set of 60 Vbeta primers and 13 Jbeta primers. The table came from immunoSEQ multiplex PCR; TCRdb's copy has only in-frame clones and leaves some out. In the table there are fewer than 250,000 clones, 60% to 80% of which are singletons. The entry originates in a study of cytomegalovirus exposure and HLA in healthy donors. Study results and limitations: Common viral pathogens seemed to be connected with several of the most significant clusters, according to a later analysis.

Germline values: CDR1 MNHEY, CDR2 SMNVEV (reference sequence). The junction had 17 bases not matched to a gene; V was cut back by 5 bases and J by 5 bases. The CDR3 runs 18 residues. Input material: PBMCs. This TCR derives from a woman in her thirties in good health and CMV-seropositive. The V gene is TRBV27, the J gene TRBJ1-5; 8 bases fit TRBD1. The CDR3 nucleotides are TGTGCCAGCAGTCCCCCTGAGGGCCAGGGGGCCATATATCAGCCCCAGCATTTT. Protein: CASSPPEGQGAIYQPQHF.